This T cell receptor (beta chain) was documented in a study of T cell responses to AZD1222 COVID-19 vaccine. Findings and limits, study-wide: Seropositivity was recorded at baseline in only a handful of AZD1222 recipients. The study found vaccine-associated CD4 TCRs spanning spike, dominant at 160-218 and 743-854.

Worth noting for this clone: The antigen is not known.

This CDR3 region has 14 residues. Deletions cut 0 bases from V and 3 bases from J, with 10 bases between. Germline V gene data show CDR1 as SGHRS and CDR2 as YFSETQ. The repertoire was sequenced with immunoSEQ multiplex PCR; TCRdb's copy has only in-frame clones and lacks some. The table includes about 150,000 clones, about 91% detected once. The chain carries TRBV5-1 and TRBJ2-7; maybe TRBD2 (5 bases). The clonotype comes from an adult in good health. The sample in question was peripheral blood, obtained on day 0 of AZD1222 vaccination. The CDR3: CASSLVRGNYEQYF. The CDR3 coding sequence is TGCGCCAGCAGCTTGGTTAGAGGGAACTACGAGCAGTACTTC.